This T cell receptor (beta chain) was obtained from a study of blood T cell repertoires in COVID-19. Profiled with immunoSEQ multiplex PCR; TCRdb holds only in-frame clones, not every one. The repertoire holds approximately 470,000 clones, roughly nine tenths seen once, with around 0.7% in the top ten. Germline assignment: CDR1 MNHEY and CDR2 SMNVEV (reference sequence). This CDR3 contains 15 residues. After removal of 4 bases from V and 0 bases from J, the junction contained 6 bases not matched to a gene. The chain joins TRBV27 to TRBJ2-7, with 7 bases identical to TRBD2. This receptor was identified in a woman under 30 who had recovered from COVID-19. The specimen sequenced was PBMCs or T cells enriched from blood (not recorded which). In nucleotides, the CDR3 is TGTGCCAGCAGTTCACCCTTAGCGGGCTCCTACGAGCAGTACTTC. Protein sequence: CASSSPLAGSYEQYF.